This T cell receptor beta chain was sequenced for a study of lymphopenia after photon versus proton radiotherapy. In the case of this clone: Its antigen is unidentified.

Measured with immunoSEQ multiplex PCR; TCRdb has only the in-frame clones, and not every one. The sample lists 50,000 to 60,000 clones; under 95% were seen once. This CDR3 is built from 15 residues. Trimming removed 4 bases from V and 1 base from J, with 13 bases in between. Germline V lookup: CDR1 MGHDK, CDR2 SYGVNS. Study-wide findings and caveats: Oligoclonal CD8+ Temra expansion after nadir drove photon patients' diversity drop. In patients who died, overall survival fell as post-nadir TCR diversity dropped more.

This rearrangement joins TRBV25-1 to TRBJ1-1; no clear D gene. This sequence was found in a middle-aged woman with cholangiocarcinoma. The sample was peripheral blood, taken from a patient treated with photon-based radiotherapy. CDR3 residues: CASSASGTGNTEAFF. CDR3 in DNA: TGTGCCAGCAGTGCTAGTGGAACGGGGAACACTGAAGCTTTCTTT.